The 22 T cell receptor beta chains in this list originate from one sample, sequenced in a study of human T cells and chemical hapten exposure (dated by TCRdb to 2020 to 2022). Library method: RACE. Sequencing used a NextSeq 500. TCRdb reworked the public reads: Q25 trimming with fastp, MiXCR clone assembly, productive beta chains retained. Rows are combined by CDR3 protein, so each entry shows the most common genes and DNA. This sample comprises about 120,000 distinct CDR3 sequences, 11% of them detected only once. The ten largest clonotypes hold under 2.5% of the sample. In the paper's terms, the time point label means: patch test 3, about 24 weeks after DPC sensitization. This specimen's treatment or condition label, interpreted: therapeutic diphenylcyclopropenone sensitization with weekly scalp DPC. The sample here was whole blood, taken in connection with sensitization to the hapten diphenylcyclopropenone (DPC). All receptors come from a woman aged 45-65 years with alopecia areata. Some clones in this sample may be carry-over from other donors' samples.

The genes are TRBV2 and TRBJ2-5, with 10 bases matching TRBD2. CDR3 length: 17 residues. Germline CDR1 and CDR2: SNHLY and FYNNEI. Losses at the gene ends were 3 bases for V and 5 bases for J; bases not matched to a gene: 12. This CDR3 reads CASSDPASGRTRETQYF. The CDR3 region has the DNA TGTGCCAGCAGTGACCCGGCTAGCGGGAGAACAAGGGAGACCCAGTACTTC.

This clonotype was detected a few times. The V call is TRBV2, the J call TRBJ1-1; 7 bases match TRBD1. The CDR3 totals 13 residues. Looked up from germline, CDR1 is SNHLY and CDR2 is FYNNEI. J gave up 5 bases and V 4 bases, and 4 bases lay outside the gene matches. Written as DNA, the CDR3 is TGTGCCAGCAGTGCACAGGGGAGGACTGAAGCTTTCTTT. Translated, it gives CASSAQGRTEAFF.

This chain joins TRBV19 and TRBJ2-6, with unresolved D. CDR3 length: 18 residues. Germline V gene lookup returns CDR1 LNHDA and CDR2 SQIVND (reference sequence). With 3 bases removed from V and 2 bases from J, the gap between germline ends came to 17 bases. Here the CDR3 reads CASSIDHLDRAGANVLTF. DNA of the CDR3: TGTGCCAGTAGTATCGACCACCTAGATAGGGCTGGGGCCAACGTCCTGACTTTC.

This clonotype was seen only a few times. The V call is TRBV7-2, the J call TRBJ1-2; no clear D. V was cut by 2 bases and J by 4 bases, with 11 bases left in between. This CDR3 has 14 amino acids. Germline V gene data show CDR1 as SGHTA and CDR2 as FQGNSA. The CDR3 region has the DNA TGTGCCAGCAGCTTAAAGGGTTGGGCCTATGGCTACACCTTC. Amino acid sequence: CASSLKGWAYGYTF.

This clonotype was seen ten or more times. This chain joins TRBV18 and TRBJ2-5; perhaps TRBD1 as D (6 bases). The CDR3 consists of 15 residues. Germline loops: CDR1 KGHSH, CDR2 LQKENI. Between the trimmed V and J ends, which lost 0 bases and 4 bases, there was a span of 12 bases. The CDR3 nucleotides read TGTGCCAGCTCACCACCGTTGGGGGCCGGAGAGACCCAGTACTTC. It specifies CASSPPLGAGETQYF.

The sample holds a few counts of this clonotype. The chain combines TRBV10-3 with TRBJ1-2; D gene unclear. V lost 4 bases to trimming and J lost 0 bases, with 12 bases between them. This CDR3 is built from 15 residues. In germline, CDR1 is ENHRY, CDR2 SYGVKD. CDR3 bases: TGTGCCATCAGTGGGGTAGGGTCGACTAACTATGGCTACACCTTC. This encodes CAISGVGSTNYGYTF.

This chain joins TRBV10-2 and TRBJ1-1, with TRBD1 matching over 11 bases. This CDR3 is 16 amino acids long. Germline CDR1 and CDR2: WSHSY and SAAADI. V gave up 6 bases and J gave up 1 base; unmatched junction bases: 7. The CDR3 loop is CASRDRGRSRNTEAFF. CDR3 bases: TGCGCCAGCAGGGACAGGGGGCGAAGTCGGAACACTGAAGCTTTCTTT.

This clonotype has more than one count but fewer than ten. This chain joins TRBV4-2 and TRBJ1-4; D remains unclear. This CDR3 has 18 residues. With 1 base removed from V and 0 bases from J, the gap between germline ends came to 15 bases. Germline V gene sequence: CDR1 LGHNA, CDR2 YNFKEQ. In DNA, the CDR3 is TGTGCCAGCAGCCAAGGGGCCAGCTACACTGCAACTAATGAAAAACTGTTTTTT. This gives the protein CASSQGASYTATNEKLFF.

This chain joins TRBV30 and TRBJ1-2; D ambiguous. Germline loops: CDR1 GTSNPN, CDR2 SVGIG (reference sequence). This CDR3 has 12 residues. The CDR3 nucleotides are TGTGCGAAATGGGCAGGTCTTTATGGCTACACCTTC. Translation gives CAKWAGLYGYTF.

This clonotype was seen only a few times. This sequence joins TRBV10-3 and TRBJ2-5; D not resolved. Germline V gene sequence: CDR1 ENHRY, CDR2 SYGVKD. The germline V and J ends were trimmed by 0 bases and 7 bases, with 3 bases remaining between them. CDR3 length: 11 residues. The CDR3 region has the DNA TGTGCCATCAGTGAGTCGGGGACCCAGTACTTC. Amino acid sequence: CAISESGTQYF.

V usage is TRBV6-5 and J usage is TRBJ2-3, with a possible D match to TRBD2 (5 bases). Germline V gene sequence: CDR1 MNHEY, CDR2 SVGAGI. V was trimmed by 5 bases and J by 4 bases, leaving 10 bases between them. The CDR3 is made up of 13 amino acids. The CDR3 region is CASSPLVSDTQYF. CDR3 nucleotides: TGTGCCAGCAGTCCACTAGTCTCAGATACGCAGTATTTT.

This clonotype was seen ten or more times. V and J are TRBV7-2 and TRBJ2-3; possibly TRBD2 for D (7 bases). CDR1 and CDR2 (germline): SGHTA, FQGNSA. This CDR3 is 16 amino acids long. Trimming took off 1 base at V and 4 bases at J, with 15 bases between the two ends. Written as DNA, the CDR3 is TGTGCCAGCAGCTTAGTCGCGGGGGCTACCGCAGATACGCAGTATTTT. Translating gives CASSLVAGATADTQYF.

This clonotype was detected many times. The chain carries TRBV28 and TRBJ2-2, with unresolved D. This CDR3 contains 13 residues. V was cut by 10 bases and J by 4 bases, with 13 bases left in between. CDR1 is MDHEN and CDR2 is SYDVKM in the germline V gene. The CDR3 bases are TGTGCCACCTCGGCCCCAGTCACCGGGGAGCTGTTTTTT. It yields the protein CATSAPVTGELFF.

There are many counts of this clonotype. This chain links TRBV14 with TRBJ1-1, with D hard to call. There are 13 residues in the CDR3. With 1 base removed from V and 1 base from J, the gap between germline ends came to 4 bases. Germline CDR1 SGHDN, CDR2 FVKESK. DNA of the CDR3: TGTGCCAGCAGCCAAGTCCAGAACACTGAAGCTTTCTTT. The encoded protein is CASSQVQNTEAFF.

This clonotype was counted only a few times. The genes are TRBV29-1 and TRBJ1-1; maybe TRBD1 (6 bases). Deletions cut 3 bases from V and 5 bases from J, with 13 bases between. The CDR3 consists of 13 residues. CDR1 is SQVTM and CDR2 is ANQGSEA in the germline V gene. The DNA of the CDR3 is TGCAGCGTTGATGGCAGGGGCGGAACTGAAGCTTTCTTT. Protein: CSVDGRGGTEAFF. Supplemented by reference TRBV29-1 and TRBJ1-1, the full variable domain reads SAVISQKPSRDICQRGTSLTIQCQVDSQVTMMFWYRQQPGQSLTLIATANQGSEATYESGFVIDKFPISRPNLTFSTLTVSNMSPEDSSIYLCSVDGRGGTEAFFGQGTRLTVV.

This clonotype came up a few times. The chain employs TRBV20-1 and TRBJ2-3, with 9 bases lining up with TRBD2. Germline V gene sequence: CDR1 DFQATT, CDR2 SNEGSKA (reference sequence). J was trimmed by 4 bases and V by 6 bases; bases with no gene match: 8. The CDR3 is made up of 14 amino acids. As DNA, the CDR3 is TGCAGTGCCCGGGCGGGGGGGCCCGCAGATACGCAGTATTTT. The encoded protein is CSARAGGPADTQYF.

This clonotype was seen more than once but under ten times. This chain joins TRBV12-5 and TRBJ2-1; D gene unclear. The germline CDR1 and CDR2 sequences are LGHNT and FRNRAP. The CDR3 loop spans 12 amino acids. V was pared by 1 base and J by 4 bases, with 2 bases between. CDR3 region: CASGLGYNEQFF. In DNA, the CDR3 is TGTGCTAGTGGTTTGGGGTACAATGAGCAGTTCTTC.

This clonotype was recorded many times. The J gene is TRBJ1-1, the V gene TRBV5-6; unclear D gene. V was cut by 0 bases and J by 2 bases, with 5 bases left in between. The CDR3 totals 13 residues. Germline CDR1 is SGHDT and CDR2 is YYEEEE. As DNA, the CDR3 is TGTGCCAGCAGCTTGGGCACCAACACTGAAGCTTTCTTT. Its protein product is CASSLGTNTEAFF.

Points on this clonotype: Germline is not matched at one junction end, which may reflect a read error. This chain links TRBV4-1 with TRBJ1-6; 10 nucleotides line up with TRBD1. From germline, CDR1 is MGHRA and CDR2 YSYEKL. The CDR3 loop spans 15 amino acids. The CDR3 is CASTQGDRGNSPLHF. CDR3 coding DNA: TGCGCCAGCACCCAAGGGGACAGGGGTAATTCACCCCTCCACTTT.

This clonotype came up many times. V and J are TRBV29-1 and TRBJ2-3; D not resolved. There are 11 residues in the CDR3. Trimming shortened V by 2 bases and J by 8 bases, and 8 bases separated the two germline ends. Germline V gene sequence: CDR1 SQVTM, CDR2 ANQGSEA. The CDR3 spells CSVESWGTQYF. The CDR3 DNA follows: TGCAGCGTTGAATCCTGGGGTACGCAGTATTTT.

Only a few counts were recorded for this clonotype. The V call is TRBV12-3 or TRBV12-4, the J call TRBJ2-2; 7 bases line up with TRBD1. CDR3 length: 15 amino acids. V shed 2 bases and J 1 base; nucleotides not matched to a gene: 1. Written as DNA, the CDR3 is TGTGCCAGCAGTTTACGGGACAGGAACACCGGGGAGCTGTTTTTT. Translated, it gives CASSLRDRNTGELFF.

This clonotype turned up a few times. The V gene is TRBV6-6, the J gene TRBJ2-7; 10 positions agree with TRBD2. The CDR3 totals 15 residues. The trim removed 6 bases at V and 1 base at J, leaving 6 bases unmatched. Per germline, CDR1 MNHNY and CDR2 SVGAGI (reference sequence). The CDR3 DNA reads TGTGCCAGCAGACCTAGCGGGGGTAATTCCTACGAGCAGTACTTC. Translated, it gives CASRPSGGNSYEQYF.